This T cell receptor beta chain emerged from a study of Graves' ophthalmopathy and Graves' hyperthyroidism. RNA transcripts were the template, and TCR beta CDR3 regions were amplified from them. A first-round RT-PCR used HTBI primers, followed by a second-round multiplex PCR. TCRdb reanalysed the multiplex PCR reads using MiXCR and keeps one entry per CDR3 protein. Of around 1.1 million distinct CDR3 sequences in the sample, 36% were seen once. The material sequenced was peripheral blood or thyroid tissue (not recorded which). The source of this sequence is an adult man with Graves' hyperthyroidism.

The CDR3 DNA follows: TGTGCCACCGAGAGGGACAGGTTCGATTCACCCCTCCACTTT. Its protein product is CATERDRFDSPLHF. The chain has TRBV15 and TRBJ1-6; TRBD1 agrees at 8 bases. This CDR3 contains 14 residues. Germline V gene lookup returns CDR1 LNHNV and CDR2 YYDKDF (reference sequence). Trimming took 8 bases from V and 8 from J; bases not matched to a gene: 8.